The 30 T cell receptor beta chains below come from one sample, sequenced in a study of PD-L1 blockade in urothelial cancer. Method: immunoSEQ multiplex PCR; TCRdb's copy keeps in-frame clones and lacks some. The repertoire holds roughly 2,500 clones, with roughly a third as singletons. The material sequenced was tumor tissue, taken before atezolizumab (anti-PD-L1) treatment. Every receptor here comes from an older man with urothelial cancer.

The J gene is TRBJ1-2, the V gene TRBV2, with 7 nucleotides matching TRBD1. The CDR3 extends over 12 amino acids. J was trimmed by 11 bases and V by 6 bases; bases with no gene match: 9. From germline, CDR1 is SNHLY and CDR2 FYNNEI. In DNA form, the CDR3 reads TGTGCCAGCAGCCGGGACAGCCGGGGGTACACCTTC. Its protein is CASSRDSRGYTF.

A few counts support this clone. The gene calls are TRBV1 and TRBJ2-4; no DNA check was done on the table's D call, TRBD2. TRBV1 is a pseudogene locus. The CDR3 is 17 residues long. CDR3: CASSQGPDLAAKNIQYF. The CDR3 nucleotides are TGCGCCAGCAGCCAAGGACCCGACCTAGCAGCCAAAAACATTCAGTACTTC.

This clone has more than one count but fewer than ten. The rearrangement joins TRBV28 to TRBJ1-4; D is undetermined. The germline gives CDR1 MDHEN, CDR2 SYDVKM. Trimming stripped 2 bases from V and 0 bases from J, with 1 base between. The CDR3 totals 13 residues. The CDR3 nucleotides are TGTGCCAGCAGTTTAACAACTAATGAAAAACTGTTTTTT. The encoded protein is CASSLTTNEKLFF. Supplemented by reference TRBV28 and TRBJ1-4, the full variable domain reads DVKVTQSSRYLVKRTGEKVFLECVQDMDHENMFWYRQDPGLGLRLIYFSYDVKMKEKGDIPEGYSVSREKKERFSLILESASTNQTSMYLCASSLTTNEKLFFGSGTQLSVL.

The chain combines TRBV6-8 with TRBJ2-6; D might be TRBD1 (8 bases). Germline CDR1 reads MNHGY; CDR2 reads SAAAGT. Trimming left V 6 bases short and J 1 base short, with 19 bases between. The CDR3 extends over 18 amino acids. The chain's CDR3 is CASRLFDRGGSGANVLTF. CDR3 sequence (DNA): TGTGCCAGCAGACTGTTTGACAGGGGAGGGTCTGGGGCCAACGTCCTGACTTTC.

The V and J genes are TRBV19 and TRBJ1-3; D is ambiguous. The germline CDR1 and CDR2 sequences are LNHDA and SQIVND (reference sequence). The CDR3 sequence is 15 residues long. Trimming removed 3 bases at V and 1 base at J, with 10 bases between. The CDR3 nucleotides read TGTGCCAGTAGTATTCTTCGGTATTCTGGAAACACCATATATTTT. This codes for CASSILRYSGNTIYF.

This rearrangement joins TRBV29-1 to TRBJ2-3; 8 positions match TRBD2. CDR1 and CDR2 (germline): SQVTM, ANQGSEA. J lost 5 bases, V lost 7 bases, and 17 bases had no gene match. This CDR3 is 16 amino acids long. For the CDR3, the DNA is TGCAGCGCGACCCCAGCGGGGGTCTCCCCTAGAGATACGCAGTATTTT. This codes for CSATPAGVSPRDTQYF.

This clone appeared a few times. The J gene is TRBJ1-6, the V gene TRBV10-2, with a possible D match to TRBD1 (6 bases). Germline V gives CDR1 WSHSY, CDR2 SAAADI. The CDR3 loop spans 14 amino acids. Trimming left V 4 bases short and J 8 bases short, with 12 bases between. The CDR3 nucleotides are TGCGCCAGCAGTGGTCCAGGGGTATATTCACCCCTCCACTTT. This gives the protein CASSGPGVYSPLHF.

This clone was detected a few times. DNA of the CDR3: TGTGCCTGGAGTGATCCTCCTCTCGATGAGCAGTTCTTC. Translated: CAWSDPPLDEQFF. V usage is TRBV30 and J usage is TRBJ2-1, with unresolved D. This CDR3 has 13 residues. CDR1 is GTSNPN, CDR2 SVGIG, per germline (reference sequence). Trimming shortened V by 1 base and J by 8 bases, and 12 bases separated the two germline ends.

In its sample, this clone is medium-sized (0.01 to 0.1%). V and J are TRBV7-8 and TRBJ1-1; D is unclear. The CDR3 runs 13 residues. V was trimmed by 1 base and J by 7 bases, leaving 10 bases between them. Germline assignment: CDR1 SGHVS and CDR2 FQNEAQ. CDR3: CASSLGRADEAFF. CDR3 nucleotides: TGTGCCAGCAGCTTAGGTAGGGCTGATGAAGCTTTCTTT.

The rearrangement uses TRBV15 and TRBJ1-1, with unresolved D. V was clipped by 5 bases and J by 1 base, with 14 bases between them. The CDR3 extends over 15 amino acids. Germline lookup yields CDR1 LNHNV and CDR2 YYDKDF (reference sequence). CDR3 coding DNA: TGTGCCACCAGCCTAGTCCAGGTGGCGAACACTGAAGCTTTCTTT. Its translation is CATSLVQVANTEAFF.

The DNA for the CDR3 is TGTGCCAGCAGCTATCAGTACAATGAGCAGTTCTTC. Translating it yields CASSYQYNEQFF. The chain has TRBV6-8 and TRBJ2-1, with no clear D. Trimming stripped 6 bases from V and 4 bases from J, with 7 bases between. Germline CDR1 is MNHGY and CDR2 is SAAAGT. The CDR3 contains 12 residues.

This rearrangement joins TRBV19 to TRBJ2-2, with D possibly called TRBD1 or TRBD2 (5 bases each). The CDR3 length is 15 residues. The germline V gene encodes CDR1 LNHDA and CDR2 SQIVND (reference sequence). V shed 5 bases and J shed 5 bases, with 15 bases lying between them. The CDR3 is CASSAPGRRTGELFF. CDR3 nucleotides: TGTGCCAGTAGTGCCCCGGGACGGCGAACCGGGGAGCTGTTTTTT. The full variable domain, in which reference TRBV19 and TRBJ2-2 provide the parts outside the CDR3, is DGGITQSPKYLFRKEGQNVTLSCEQNLNHDAMYWYRQDPGQGLRLIYYSQIVNDFQKGDIAEGYSVSREKKESFPLTVTSAQKNPTAFYLCASSAPGRRTGELFFGEGSRLTVL.

The chain combines TRBV30 with TRBJ1-1, with D maybe TRBD1 (6 bases). V was pared by 2 bases and J by 2 bases, with 9 bases between. This CDR3 region has 13 residues. Germline assignment: CDR1 GTSNPN and CDR2 SVGIG (reference sequence). The CDR3 nucleotides read TGTGCCTGGAGTCACAGGGAAAACACTGAAGCTTTCTTT. This gives the protein CAWSHRENTEAFF.

The table lists this clone with a few counts. The chain recombines TRBV5-1 with TRBJ1-4; D unclear. The CDR3 spans 15 residues. Germline CDR1 is SGHRS and CDR2 is YFSETQ. Trimming stripped 0 bases from V and 2 bases from J, with 8 bases between. The CDR3 region has the DNA TGCGCCAGCAGCTTGGGGGCGGCTACTAATGAAAAACTGTTTTTT. Translation gives CASSLGAATNEKLFF.

CDR3 in amino acids: CASTEGTDRPQHF. As DNA, the CDR3 is TGTGCCAGCACCGAAGGGACGGACCGGCCCCAGCATTTT. The J gene is TRBJ1-5, the V gene TRBV6-8; tentative D call: TRBD1 (5 bases). V was shortened by 7 bases and J by 9 bases, with 16 bases between the two germline ends. The CDR3 totals 13 residues. CDR1 and CDR2 (germline): MNHGY, SAAAGT.

This clone has only a few counts. This sequence joins TRBV5-1 and TRBJ1-2; D is undetermined. Looked up from germline, CDR1 is SGHRS and CDR2 is YFSETQ. The CDR3 spans 15 residues. The V end was cut by 4 bases, the J end by 4 bases, with 17 bases between. CDR3 sequence reads: CASSLEAGLGYGYTF. The CDR3 coding sequence is TGCGCCAGCAGCCTGGAGGCCGGGTTGGGCTATGGCTACACCTTC.

This clone is labeled medium-sized. The chain joins TRBV4-1 to TRBJ1-4, with TRBD1 as a possible D gene (6 bases). CDR3 length: 15 residues. CDR1 is MGHRA, CDR2 YSYEKL, per germline. V lost 0 bases and J 6 bases, leaving 11 bases between the germline ends. The DNA for the CDR3 is TGCGCCAGCAGCCAAGAGTGGACAGAGGATGAAAAACTGTTTTTT. It specifies CASSQEWTEDEKLFF.

V gene TRBV23-1 combines with J gene TRBJ1-1, with D maybe TRBD1 (6 bases). TRBV23-1 belongs to the ORF category, with a function that is uncertain. Between the trimmed V and J ends, which lost 10 bases and 1 base, there was a span of 13 bases. The length of the CDR3 is 13 residues. The CDR3 is CATQQGGNTEAFF. CDR3 in DNA: TGCGCCACCCAACAGGGAGGGAACACTGAAGCTTTCTTT.

The rearrangement joins TRBV30 to TRBJ1-2; D uncertain. Trimming cost V 5 bases and J 3 bases, with 13 bases left between them. From germline, CDR1 is GTSNPN and CDR2 SVGIG (reference sequence). CDR3 length: 13 residues. The CDR3: CAWGGMGDYGYTF. CDR3 in DNA: TGTGCCTGGGGTGGAATGGGCGACTATGGCTACACCTTC.

The rearrangement links TRBV18 to TRBJ2-3; either TRBD1 or TRBD2 may fit D (7 bases each). This CDR3 is 18 amino acids long. V was pared by 5 bases and J by 2 bases, with 23 bases between. CDR1 is KGHSH and CDR2 is LQKENI in the germline V gene. CDR3 loop: CASSSRGGPILNTDTQYF. Here the CDR3 DNA reads TGTGCCAGCTCATCCAGGGGGGGTCCGATCCTAAACACAGATACGCAGTATTTT.

V and J are TRBV19 and TRBJ1-1; D is ambiguous. Per germline, CDR1 LNHDA and CDR2 SQIVND (reference sequence). V lost 5 bases and J 7 bases, leaving 8 bases between the germline ends. The CDR3 totals 11 residues. In nucleotides, the CDR3 is TGTGCCAGTAGTGCACGAATTGAAGCTTTCTTT. Its translation: CASSARIEAFF.

The V and J genes are TRBV14 and TRBJ1-2; 7 nucleotides match TRBD1. V trimming: 5 bases; J trimming: 2 bases; junction bases outside the gene matches: 5. This CDR3 spans 14 amino acids. Germline assignment: CDR1 SGHDN and CDR2 FVKESK. CDR3 DNA sequence: TGTGCCAGCAGCAGGCGGACAGGAAACTATGGCTACACCTTC. Amino acids: CASSRRTGNYGYTF.

This clone was seen a few times. This chain connects TRBV6-8 to TRBJ2-5; D possibly corresponds to TRBD2 (6 bases). Germline loops: CDR1 MNHGY, CDR2 SAAAGT. The CDR3 has 12 residues. The ends were cut back, 11 bases at V and 5 bases at J, with 15 bases in the middle. The CDR3 DNA follows: TGTGCCGTCGCCGCGGCGGGGGAGACCCAGTACTTC. Translation: CAVAAAGETQYF.

This clone occurred a few times. The rearrangement links TRBV23-1 to TRBJ1-6; D is possibly TRBD1 (5 bases). TRBV23-1 is designated an ORF whose function remains uncertain. The CDR3 length is 17 residues. With 2 bases removed from V and 6 bases from J, the gap between germline ends came to 17 bases. The CDR3 protein is CASSQPPSGYGNSPLHF. The DNA for the CDR3 is TGCGCCAGCAGTCAACCCCCCTCAGGGTATGGTAATTCACCCCTCCACTTT.

In its sample, this clone ranks as medium-sized (0.01 to 0.1%). The CDR3 here is CASSRQGLIGNTIYF. CDR3 nucleotide sequence: TGTGCCAGCAGCAGACAGGGCTTAATTGGAAACACCATATATTTT. V gene TRBV6-8 combines with J gene TRBJ1-3; 7 nucleotides agree with TRBD1. Germline loops: CDR1 MNHGY, CDR2 SAAAGT. J gave up 3 bases and V 6 bases, and 8 bases lay outside the gene matches. The CDR3 is made up of 15 amino acids.

The chain joins TRBV18 to TRBJ1-1, with a weak D call TRBD1 (5 bases). CDR3 length: 12 amino acids. V lost 7 bases and J lost 0, with 6 bases in between. Looked up from germline, CDR1 is KGHSH and CDR2 is LQKENI. CDR3 region: CASFRVNTEAFF. The CDR3, as DNA: TGTGCCAGCTTCAGGGTGAACACTGAAGCTTTCTTT.

The sample holds a few counts of this clone. This chain joins TRBV6-8 and TRBJ2-1; 7 bases match TRBD1. CDR3 length equals 12 residues. J lost 15 bases, V lost 4 bases, and 9 bases had no gene match. CDR1 is MNHGY, CDR2 SAAAGT, per germline. The DNA for the CDR3 is TGTGCCAGCAGTTGGACCGGGACAGCTCTGTTCTTC. As protein: CASSWTGTALFF.

This clone occurred a few times. V gene TRBV25-1 combines with J gene TRBJ2-7; perhaps TRBD2 as D (6 bases). CDR3 length: 14 amino acids. Trimming took 10 bases from V and 2 from J, leaving 18 bases between them. The germline V gene encodes CDR1 MGHDK and CDR2 SYGVNS. The CDR3: CATAVEGGAYEQYF. The CDR3 nucleotides read TGTGCCACCGCCGTGGAGGGCGGAGCCTACGAGCAGTACTTC.

The chain has TRBV12-5 and TRBJ1-5, with a possible D match to TRBD1 (5 bases). V dropped 5 bases and J dropped 1 base, with 6 bases sitting between them. The germline V gene encodes CDR1 LGHNT and CDR2 FRNRAP. The CDR3 is made up of 13 amino acids. The CDR3 coding sequence is TGTGCTAGTGGTCGGGGGAGCAATCAGCCCCAGCATTTT. This sequence encodes CASGRGSNQPQHF.

By share of the sample, this clone is medium-sized (0.01 to 0.1%). The chain combines TRBV6-8 with TRBJ1-6; D is unresolved. CDR3 length: 18 amino acids. The germline V and J ends were trimmed by 1 base and 0 bases, with 13 bases remaining between them. The germline V gene encodes CDR1 MNHGY and CDR2 SAAAGT. The chain's CDR3 is CASSYFPERSSYNSPLHF. CDR3 nucleotides: TGTGCCAGCAGTTACTTCCCGGAAAGGAGCTCCTATAATTCACCCCTCCACTTT.